This T cell receptor (beta chain) was retrieved from a study of blood T cell repertoires in COVID-19. About the research overall: Material from acute and convalescent COVID-19 was sourced from the United States, Italy and Spain. The analysed material was cDNA or gDNA that came from T cells, B-cell-depleted T cells, or PBMCs.

The CDR3 contains 13 residues. Germline V gene sequence: CDR1 MNHEY, CDR2 SVGAGI. V dropped 11 bases and J dropped 3 bases, with 17 bases sitting between them. This clone was found once. As handled by the study authors: Reference gene primer amplification gave nucleated cell count estimates. This table comes from immunoSEQ multiplex PCR, and its TCRdb copy is limited to in-frame clones, with some not included. The V and J calls and clone size were taken over from that table, and D and trimming were inferred from the DNA. The repertoire holds approximately 210,000 clones, with about 91% as singletons. The TCR was taken from a man aged 25-45 years with acute or convalescent COVID-19. Sequencing was done on a sample of peripheral blood. The chain joins TRBV6-5 to TRBJ2-7; D gene ambiguous. The CDR3 sequence: CAGGRVWLYEQYF. The CDR3 coding sequence is TGTGCCGGTGGCCGGGTTTGGCTCTACGAGCAGTACTTC.